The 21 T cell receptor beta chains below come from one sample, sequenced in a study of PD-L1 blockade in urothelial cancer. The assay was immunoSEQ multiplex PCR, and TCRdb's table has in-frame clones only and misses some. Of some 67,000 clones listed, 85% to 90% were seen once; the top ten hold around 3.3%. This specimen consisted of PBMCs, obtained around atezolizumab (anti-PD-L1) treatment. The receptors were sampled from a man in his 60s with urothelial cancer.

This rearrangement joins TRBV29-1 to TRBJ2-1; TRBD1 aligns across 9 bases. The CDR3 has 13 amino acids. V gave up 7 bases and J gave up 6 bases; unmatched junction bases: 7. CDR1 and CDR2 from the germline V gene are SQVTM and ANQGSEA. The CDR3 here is CSDIRDRVNEQFF. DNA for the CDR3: TGCAGCGACATCCGGGACAGGGTCAATGAGCAGTTCTTC.

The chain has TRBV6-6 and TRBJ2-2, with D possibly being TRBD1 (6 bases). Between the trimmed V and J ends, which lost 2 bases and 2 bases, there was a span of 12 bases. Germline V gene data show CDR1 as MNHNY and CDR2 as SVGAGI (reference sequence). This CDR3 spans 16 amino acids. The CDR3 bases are TGTGCCAGCAGTTACGGGGGCCCTGTTAACACCGGGGAGCTGTTTTTT. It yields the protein CASSYGGPVNTGELFF.

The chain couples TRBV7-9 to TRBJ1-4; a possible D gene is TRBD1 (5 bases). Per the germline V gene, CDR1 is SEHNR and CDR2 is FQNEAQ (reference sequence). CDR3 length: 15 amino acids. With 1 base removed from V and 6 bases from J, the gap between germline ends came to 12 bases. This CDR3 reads CASSLGGGIDEKLFF. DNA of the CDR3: TGTGCCAGCAGCTTAGGTGGGGGGATTGATGAAAAACTGTTTTTT. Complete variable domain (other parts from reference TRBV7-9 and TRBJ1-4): DTGVSQNPRHKITKRGQNVTFRCDPISEHNRLYWYRQTLGQGPEFLTYFQNEAQLEKSRLLSDRFSAERPKGSFSTLEIQRTEQGDSAMYLCASSLGGGIDEKLFFGSGTQLSVL.

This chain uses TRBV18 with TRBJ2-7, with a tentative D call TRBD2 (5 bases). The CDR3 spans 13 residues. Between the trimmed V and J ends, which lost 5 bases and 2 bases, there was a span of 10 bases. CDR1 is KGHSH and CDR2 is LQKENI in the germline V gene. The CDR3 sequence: CASSKEETYEQYF. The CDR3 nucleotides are TGTGCCAGCTCAAAGGAGGAAACCTACGAGCAGTACTTC.

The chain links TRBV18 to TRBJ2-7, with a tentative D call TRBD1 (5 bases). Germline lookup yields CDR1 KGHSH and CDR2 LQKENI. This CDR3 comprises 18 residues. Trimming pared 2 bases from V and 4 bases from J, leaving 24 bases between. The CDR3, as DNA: TGTGCCAGCTCACCAATAAGACAGAGTATAACGACTCGATACGAGCAGTACTTC. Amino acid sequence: CASSPIRQSITTRYEQYF. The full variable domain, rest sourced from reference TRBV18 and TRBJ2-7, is NAGVMQNPRHLVRRRGQEARLRCSPMKGHSHVYWYRQLPEEGLKFMVYLQKENIIDESGMPKERFSAEFPKEGPSILRIQQVVRGDSAAYFCASSPIRQSITTRYEQYFGPGTRLTVT.

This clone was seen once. The CDR3 region is CASIAFPRTGELFF. CDR3 nucleotide sequence: TGTGCCAGCATAGCTTTCCCTAGAACCGGGGAGCTGTTTTTT. The chain joins TRBV11-3 to TRBJ2-2; no clear D. Germline CDR1 is SGHNT and CDR2 is YENEEA. This CDR3 region has 14 residues. Trimming took 7 bases from V and 5 from J, leaving 14 bases between them.

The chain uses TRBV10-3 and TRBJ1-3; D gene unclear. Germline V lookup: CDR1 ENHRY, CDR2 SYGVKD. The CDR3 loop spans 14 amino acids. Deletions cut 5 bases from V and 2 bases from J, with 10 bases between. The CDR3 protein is CAISQLSAGNTIYF. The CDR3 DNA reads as TGTGCCATCAGTCAACTGAGCGCTGGAAACACCATATATTTT.

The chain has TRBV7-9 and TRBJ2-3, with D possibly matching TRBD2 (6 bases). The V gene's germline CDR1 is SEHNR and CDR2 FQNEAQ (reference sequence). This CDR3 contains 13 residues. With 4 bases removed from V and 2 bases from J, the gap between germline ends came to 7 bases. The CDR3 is CASSSGDTDTQYF. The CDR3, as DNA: TGTGCCAGCAGCTCGGGGGACACAGATACGCAGTATTTT. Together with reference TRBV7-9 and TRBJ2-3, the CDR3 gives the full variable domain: DTGVSQNPRHKITKRGQNVTFRCDPISEHNRLYWYRQTLGQGPEFLTYFQNEAQLEKSRLLSDRFSAERPKGSFSTLEIQRTEQGDSAMYLCASSSGDTDTQYFGPGTRLTVL.

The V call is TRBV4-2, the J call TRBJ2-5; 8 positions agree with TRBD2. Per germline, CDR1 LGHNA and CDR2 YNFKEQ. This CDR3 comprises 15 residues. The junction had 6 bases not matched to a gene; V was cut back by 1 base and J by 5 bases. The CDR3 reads CASSQVGGGQETQYF. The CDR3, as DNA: TGTGCCAGCAGCCAAGTAGGCGGGGGGCAGGAGACCCAGTACTTC.

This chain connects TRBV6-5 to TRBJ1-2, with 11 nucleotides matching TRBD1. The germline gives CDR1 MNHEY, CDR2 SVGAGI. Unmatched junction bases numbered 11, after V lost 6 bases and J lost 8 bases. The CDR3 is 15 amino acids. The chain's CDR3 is CASSPGGQGAGGYTF. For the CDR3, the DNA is TGTGCCAGCAGCCCAGGAGGACAGGGGGCTGGGGGCTACACCTTC.

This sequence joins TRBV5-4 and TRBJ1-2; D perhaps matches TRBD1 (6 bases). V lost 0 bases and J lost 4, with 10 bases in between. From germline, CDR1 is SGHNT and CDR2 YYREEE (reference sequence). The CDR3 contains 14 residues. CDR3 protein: CASSLEQGIYGYTF. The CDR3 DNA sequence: TGTGCCAGCAGCTTGGAGCAGGGGATCTATGGCTACACCTTC.

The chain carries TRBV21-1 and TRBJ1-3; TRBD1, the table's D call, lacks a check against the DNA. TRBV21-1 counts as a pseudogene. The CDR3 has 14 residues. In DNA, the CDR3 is TGTGCCACCAAACAGGGGAACTCCGGAAACACCATATATTTT. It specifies CATKQGNSGNTIYF.

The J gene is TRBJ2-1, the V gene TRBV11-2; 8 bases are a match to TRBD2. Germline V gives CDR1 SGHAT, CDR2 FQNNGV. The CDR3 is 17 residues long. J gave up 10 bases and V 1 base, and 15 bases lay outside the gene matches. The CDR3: CASSLGRLGAGAPEQFF. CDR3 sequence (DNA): TGTGCCAGCAGCTTAGGCAGGCTTGGAGCGGGAGCACCCGAGCAGTTCTTC. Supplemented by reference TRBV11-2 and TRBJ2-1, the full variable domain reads EAGVAQSPRYKIIEKRQSVAFWCNPISGHATLYWYQQILGQGPKLLIQFQNNGVVDDSQLPKDRFSAERLKGVDSTLKIQPAKLEDSAVYLCASSLGRLGAGAPEQFFGPGTRLTVL.

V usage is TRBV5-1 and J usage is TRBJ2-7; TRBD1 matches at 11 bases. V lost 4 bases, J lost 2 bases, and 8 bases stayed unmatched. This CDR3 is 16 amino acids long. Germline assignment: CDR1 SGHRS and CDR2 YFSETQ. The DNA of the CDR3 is TGCGCCAGCAGCCCCGGGACAGGGGGGGTGACCTACGAGCAGTACTTC. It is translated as CASSPGTGGVTYEQYF.

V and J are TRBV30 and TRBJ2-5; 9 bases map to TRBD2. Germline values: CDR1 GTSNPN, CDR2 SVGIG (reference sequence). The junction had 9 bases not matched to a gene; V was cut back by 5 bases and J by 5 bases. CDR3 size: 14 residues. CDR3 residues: CAWEGGGARETQYF. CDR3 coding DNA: TGTGCCTGGGAGGGCGGGGGGGCCCGTGAGACCCAGTACTTC.

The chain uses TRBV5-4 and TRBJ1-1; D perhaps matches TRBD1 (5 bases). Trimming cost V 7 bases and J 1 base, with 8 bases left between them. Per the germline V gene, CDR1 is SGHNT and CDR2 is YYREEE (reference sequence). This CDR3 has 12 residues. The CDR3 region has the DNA TGTGCCAGCCGACAGCCGAACACTGAAGCTTTCTTT. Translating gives CASRQPNTEAFF.

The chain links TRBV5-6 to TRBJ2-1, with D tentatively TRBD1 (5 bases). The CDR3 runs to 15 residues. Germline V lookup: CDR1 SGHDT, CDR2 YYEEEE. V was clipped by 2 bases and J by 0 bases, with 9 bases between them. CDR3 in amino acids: CASSFRGSSYNEQFF. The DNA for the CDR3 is TGTGCCAGCAGCTTTAGGGGAAGCTCCTACAATGAGCAGTTCTTC.

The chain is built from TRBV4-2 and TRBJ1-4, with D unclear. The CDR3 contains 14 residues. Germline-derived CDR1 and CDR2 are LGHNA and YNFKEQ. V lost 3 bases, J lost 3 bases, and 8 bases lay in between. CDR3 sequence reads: CASSHRSPNEKLFF. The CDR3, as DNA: TGTGCCAGCAGCCATAGATCCCCTAATGAAAAACTGTTTTTT.

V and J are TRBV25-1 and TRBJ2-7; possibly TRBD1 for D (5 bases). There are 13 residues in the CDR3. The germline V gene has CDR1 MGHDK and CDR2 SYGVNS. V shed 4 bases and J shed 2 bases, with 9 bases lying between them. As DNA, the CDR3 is TGTGCCAGCAGTGCGGGCAGGGCCTACGAGCAGTACTTC. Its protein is CASSAGRAYEQYF.

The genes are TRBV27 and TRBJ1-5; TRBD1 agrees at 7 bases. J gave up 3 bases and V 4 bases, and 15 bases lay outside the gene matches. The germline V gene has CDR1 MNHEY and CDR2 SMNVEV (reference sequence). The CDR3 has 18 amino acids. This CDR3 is CASSSSRRGQDSNQPQHF. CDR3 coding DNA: TGTGCCAGCAGTTCGTCCAGACGAGGACAGGACTCCAATCAGCCCCAGCATTTT.

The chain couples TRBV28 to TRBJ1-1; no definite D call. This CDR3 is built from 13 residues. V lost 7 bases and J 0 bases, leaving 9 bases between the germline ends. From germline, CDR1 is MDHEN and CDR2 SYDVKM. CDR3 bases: TGTGCCAGCACTCAACTCATGAACACTGAAGCTTTCTTT. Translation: CASTQLMNTEAFF.